The 17 T cell receptor beta chains in this list originate from one sample, sequenced in a study of shared clonotypes between healthy human individuals. The protocol was immunoSEQ multiplex PCR, while the TCRdb copy is restricted to in-frame clones and leaves out a portion. This table holds 950,000 to 1,100,000 clones, about 77% found once. Sample: memory CD4+ T cells sorted from blood. This sample's subset: CD45RA-negative fraction. These receptor sequences come from a man aged 18 to 35 in good health.

At least ten counts were recorded for this clone. The rearrangement uses TRBV7-8 and TRBJ1-1; tentatively, D is TRBD1 (5 bases). The CDR3 has 13 residues. From germline, CDR1 is SGHVS and CDR2 FQNEAQ. Trimming cost V 4 bases and J 7 bases, with 13 bases left between them. For the CDR3, the DNA is TGTGCCAGCAGCTCGTACCAACAGGTTGAAGCTTTCTTT. This encodes CASSSYQQVEAFF. Full variable domain (rest looked up from reference TRBV7-8 and TRBJ1-1): GAGVSQSPRYKVAKRGQDVALRCDPISGHVSLFWYQQALGQGPEFLTYFQNEAQLDKSGLPSDRFFAERPEGSVSTLKIQRTQQEDSAVYLCASSSYQQVEAFFGQGTRLTVV.

This rearrangement joins TRBV19 to TRBJ1-2, with 8 bases lining up with TRBD1. Germline lookup yields CDR1 LNHDA and CDR2 SQIVND (reference sequence). The length of the CDR3 is 15 residues. The V and J ends lost 4 bases and 7 bases, in that order; junction bases with no gene match: 11. The CDR3 nucleotides read TGTGCCAGTAGTAATGGACAGGGTAGATCCGGTGGCTACACCTTC. It specifies CASSNGQGRSGGYTF.

The sample holds a few counts of this clone. The genes are TRBV29-1 and TRBJ2-1; 7 bases agree with TRBD1. This CDR3 spans 14 amino acids. Germline CDR1 and CDR2: SQVTM and ANQGSEA. V gave up 6 bases and J gave up 3 bases; unmatched junction bases: 8. This CDR3 is CSVDAGTVYNEQFF. CDR3 bases: TGCAGCGTAGACGCCGGGACAGTCTACAATGAGCAGTTCTTC.

The V and J genes are TRBV7-9 and TRBJ1-2; TRBD1 matches 7 bases. This CDR3 contains 16 residues. Losses at the gene ends were 1 base for V and 4 bases for J; bases not matched to a gene: 9. Germline-derived CDR1 and CDR2 are SEHNR and FQNEAQ (reference sequence). The CDR3 reads CASSLGITAGGYGYTF. CDR3 in DNA: TGTGCCAGCAGCTTAGGCATTACCGCAGGGGGCTATGGCTACACCTTC.

In this sample, this clone turned up a few times. The chain is built from TRBV14 and TRBJ2-3; no clear D gene. V lost 8 bases to trimming and J lost 6 bases, with 18 bases between them. The CDR3 loop spans 14 amino acids. The germline gives CDR1 SGHDN, CDR2 FVKESK. This CDR3 reads CASANLSPPDTQYF. CDR3 nucleotide sequence: TGTGCCAGCGCCAATCTTTCGCCCCCCGATACGCAGTATTTT.

The chain is built from TRBV7-2 and TRBJ2-2; 10 bases match TRBD2. Germline trimming cut 2 bases from V and 7 bases from J; bases unmatched to any gene: 10. Germline V CDR1 and CDR2: SGHTA, FQGNSA. The CDR3 is 17 amino acids. In DNA form, the CDR3 reads TGTGCCAGCAGCTTAAGGGCTAGCGGGAGACGTGACGGGGAGCTGTTTTTT. This codes for CASSLRASGRRDGELFF. Full variable domain (rest looked up from reference TRBV7-2 and TRBJ2-2): GAGVSQSPSNKVTEKGKDVELRCDPISGHTALYWYRQSLGQGLEFLIYFQGNSAPDKSGLPSDRFSAERTGGSVSTLTIQRTQQEDSAVYLCASSLRASGRRDGELFFGEGSRLTVL.

The J gene is TRBJ2-7, the V gene TRBV5-1; D is ambiguous. The V and J ends lost 0 bases and 2 bases respectively, with 9 bases between them. Germline V gene sequence: CDR1 SGHRS, CDR2 YFSETQ. The CDR3 is 14 amino acids. The CDR3 DNA reads as TGCGCCAGCAGCTTGGACTTATTTCCCTACGAGCAGTACTTC. This encodes CASSLDLFPYEQYF.

This rearrangement joins TRBV5-8 to TRBJ1-5; 10 bases match TRBD1. The CDR3 contains 17 residues. With V trimmed by 0 bases and J by 2 bases, 5 bases remained unmatched. Germline V gene lookup returns CDR1 SGHTS and CDR2 YDEGEE. The CDR3 sequence: CASSLGTGGLGNQPQHF. The CDR3 DNA sequence: TGTGCCAGCAGCTTGGGGACAGGGGGGTTAGGCAATCAGCCCCAGCATTTT.

The CDR3 loop reads CASSHPSQGASNEKLFF. CDR3 nucleotide sequence: TGTGCCAGCAGCCACCCAAGTCAGGGGGCATCTAATGAAAAACTGTTTTTT. The chain uses TRBV7-2 and TRBJ1-4; 8 nucleotides line up with TRBD1. CDR3 length: 17 residues. The J segment lost 3 bases and the V segment lost 5 bases, leaving 11 bases of the junction unmatched. The germline V gene has CDR1 SGHTA and CDR2 FQGNSA.

V and J are TRBV30 and TRBJ1-2; D is ambiguous. Germline V gene lookup returns CDR1 GTSNPN and CDR2 SVGIG (reference sequence). The CDR3 length is 13 residues. V lost 3 bases and J 4 bases, leaving 12 bases between the germline ends. Written as DNA, the CDR3 is TGTGCCTGGAGCCCTGAGGTAGTCTATGGCTACACCTTC. The encoded protein is CAWSPEVVYGYTF.

The chain carries TRBV6-6 and TRBJ2-5, with a possible D match to TRBD2 (6 bases). The CDR3 extends over 15 amino acids. The V end was cut by 8 bases, the J end by 3 bases, with 19 bases between. CDR1 is MNHNY and CDR2 is SVGAGI in the germline V gene (reference sequence). The CDR3 DNA reads TGTGCCAGCCAAACCCCCGGGGGTCTGGAAGAGACCCAGTACTTC. Translating gives CASQTPGGLEETQYF.

Worth noting for this clone: The same CDR3 can be traced to other DNA sequences in this sample. The chain joins TRBV19 to TRBJ2-7, with 10 bases fitting TRBD1. The CDR3 sequence is 13 residues long. V trimming: 5 bases; J trimming: 4 bases; junction bases outside the gene matches: 2. In germline, CDR1 is LNHDA, CDR2 SQIVND (reference sequence). CDR3 in amino acids: CASSRDRGYEQYF. The DNA of the CDR3 is TGTGCCAGTAGTCGGGACAGGGGATACGAGCAGTACTTC.

Worth noting for this clone: Different DNA sequences within this sample yield the same CDR3. The chain joins TRBV6-1 to TRBJ1-5; 7 nucleotides match TRBD1. The CDR3 is 14 residues long. Germline trimming cut 1 base from V and 7 bases from J; bases unmatched to any gene: 4. Germline V gene lookup returns CDR1 MNHNS and CDR2 SASEGT. The DNA for the CDR3 is TGTGCCAGCAGTGAAGGACAGGGAGGCCAGCCCCAGCATTTT. Protein product: CASSEGQGGQPQHF.

The genes are TRBV2 and TRBJ1-2; D remains ambiguous. V was trimmed by 1 base and J by 8 bases, leaving 5 bases between them. The CDR3 spans 11 residues. CDR1 and CDR2 (germline): SNHLY, FYNNEI. CDR3 in amino acids: CASSEGRGYTF. The CDR3 nucleotides are TGTGCCAGCAGTGAAGGACGAGGCTACACCTTC.

This clone was seen once. CDR3 in amino acids: CASSVGTSGTDTQYF. In nucleotides, the CDR3 is TGCGCCAGCAGCGTGGGGACATCTGGCACAGATACGCAGTATTTT. The genes are TRBV5-1 and TRBJ2-3, with D maybe TRBD1 (6 bases). Germline-derived CDR1 and CDR2 are SGHRS and YFSETQ. The V gene lost 4 bases and the J gene lost 1 base, with 13 bases spanning the gap. The CDR3 has 15 residues.

The rearrangement uses TRBV5-6 and TRBJ2-3; 7 bases are a match to TRBD2. The junction had 6 bases not matched to a gene; V was cut back by 0 bases and J by 8 bases. The germline V gene has CDR1 SGHDT and CDR2 YYEEEE. The CDR3 is 14 residues long. The chain's CDR3 is CASSLVSLAVTQYF. In DNA form, the CDR3 reads TGTGCCAGCAGCTTGGTTTCCCTAGCGGTTACGCAGTATTTT.

This clone was seen more than once but under ten times. The chain couples TRBV28 to TRBJ1-2, with unresolved D. Germline CDR1 is MDHEN and CDR2 is SYDVKM. Trimming removed 6 bases from V and 5 bases from J, with 13 bases in between. The CDR3 is made up of 13 amino acids. As DNA, the CDR3 is TGTGCCAGCAGCCCCGGCGGAAAGTATGGCTACACCTTC. The encoded protein is CASSPGGKYGYTF.